This TCR beta chain is from a study of blood T cell repertoires in COVID-19. Germline assignment: CDR1 SGDLS and CDR2 YYNGEE. The J segment lost 0 bases and the V segment lost 4 bases, leaving 11 bases of the junction unmatched. This CDR3 region has 19 residues. This clone was picked up a small number of times. Clones were sequenced by immunoSEQ multiplex PCR, and TCRdb holds only the in-frame ones, with some missing. The table lists roughly 200,000 clones, more than 80% of them singletons. The genes are TRBV9 and TRBJ2-3; 13 nucleotides match TRBD2. This clonotype was sampled from a man aged 35 to 55 who had recovered from COVID-19. Sequencing was carried out using PBMCs or T cells enriched from blood (not recorded which). CDR3 in amino acids: CASSPRLAGGGSSTDTQYF. The CDR3 DNA is TGTGCCAGCAGCCCCAGACTAGCGGGGGGAGGTTCTAGCACAGATACGCAGTATTTT. The variable domain in full, with the rest retrieved from reference TRBV9 and TRBJ2-3, is DSGVTQTPKHLITATGQRVTLRCSPRSGDLSVYWYQQSLDQGLQFLIQYYNGEERAKGNILERFSAQQFPDLHSELNLSSLELGDSALYFCASSPRLAGGGSSTDTQYFGPGTRLTVL.